Listed below are T cell receptor beta chains from one sample, sequenced in a study of T cell responses to AZD1222 COVID-19 vaccine. Assay used: immunoSEQ multiplex PCR; TCRdb lists only in-frame clones, some missing. The sample records about 95,000 clones, 85% to 90% being singletons. The specimen comprised peripheral blood, sampled on day 0 of AZD1222 vaccination. The receptors originated from an adult in good health. CDR3s include the opening cysteine and the closing phenylalanine or tryptophan. A D gene is named only where the DNA matches it firmly. Size is stated for part of the rows, as once, few or many counts, or as a class when the clone is expanded.

TRBV14	15	TRBJ1-4	-	-	CASGPSGLIHEKLFF	TGTGCCAGCGGACCTAGTGGCCTGATACATGAAAAACTGTTTTTT
TRBV7-2	15	TRBJ2-1	TRBD2	-	CASSPGLAVGNEQFF	TGTGCCAGCAGCCCGGGACTAGCGGTTGGAAATGAGCAGTTCTTC
TRBV19	17	TRBJ1-5	TRBD1	once	CASSIGGGGDHFQPQHF	TGTGCCAGTAGTATAGGGGGAGGGGGCGATCACTTTCAGCCCCAGCATTTT
TRBV29-1	12	TRBJ1-2	TRBD1	-	CSITGDNYGYTF	TGCAGCATCACAGGGGACAACTATGGCTACACCTTC
TRBV5-1	16	TRBJ1-3	-	-	CASSFGVGARGNTIYF	TGCGCCAGCAGCTTTGGTGTCGGGGCGCGGGGAAACACCATATATTTT
TRBV6-1	16	TRBJ1-6	-	-	CASSEGRSVGYSPLHF	TGTGCCAGCAGTGAGGGACGGTCTGTAGGCTATTCACCCCTCCACTTT
TRBV7-9	11	TRBJ2-7	-	few	CASSSAYEQYF	TGTGCCAGCAGCTCTGCGTACGAGCAGTACTTC
TRBV19	13	TRBJ1-5	TRBD1	-	CASSRQGNQPQHF	TGTGCCAGTAGCCGACAGGGAAATCAGCCCCAGCATTTT
TRBV28	14	TRBJ2-7	TRBD2	-	CASPPAGGVHEQYF	TGTGCCAGTCCCCCTGCGGGGGGCGTCCACGAGCAGTACTTC
TRBV2	13	TRBJ1-5	-	-	CASSSDSNQPQHF	TGTGCCAGCAGTTCAGATAGCAATCAGCCCCAGCATTTT
TRBV19	13	TRBJ2-1	-	-	CASSIDAANEQFF	TGTGCCAGTAGTATAGACGCAGCCAATGAGCAGTTCTTC
TRBV15	14	TRBJ2-3	-	-	CATLSGSGTDTQYF	TGTGCCACTCTATCTGGGTCCGGCACAGATACGCAGTATTTT
TRBV4-2	17	TRBJ2-7	TRBD1	-	CASSQVTGTGPIYEQYF	TGTGCCAGCAGCCAAGTTACCGGGACAGGGCCCATCTACGAGCAGTACTTC
TRBV5-1	16	TRBJ1-6	TRBD1	-	CASRPQTGAINSPLHF	TGCGCCAGCAGACCTCAAACAGGGGCGATAAATTCACCCCTCCACTTT
TRBV18	16	TRBJ1-1	-	-	CASSQYRVEVRTEAFF	TGTGCCAGCTCCCAATACAGGGTAGAGGTGCGGACTGAAGCTTTCTTT
TRBV4-2	17	TRBJ1-2	-	-	CASSQGQHTSQIYGYTF	TGTGCCAGCAGCCAAGGGCAGCATACCTCCCAGATATATGGCTACACCTTC
TRBV9	15	TRBJ2-2	-	-	CASSVEWFSPGELFF	TGTGCCAGCAGCGTAGAATGGTTTAGTCCCGGGGAGCTGTTTTTT
TRBV6-1	13	TRBJ2-2	-	-	CASSAQRSGELFF	TGTGCCAGCAGTGCTCAAAGATCCGGGGAGCTGTTTTTT
TRBV28	13	TRBJ2-5	-	-	CASREGARETQYF	TGTGCCAGCAGGGAGGGGGCGAGAGAGACCCAGTACTTC
TRBV10-1	16	TRBJ2-1	TRBD1	-	CASRIIQGAVYNEQFF	TGCGCCAGCCGAATCATCCAGGGGGCCGTCTACAATGAGCAGTTCTTC
TRBV7-9	13	TRBJ2-5	-	-	CASSLWGSETQYF	TGTGCCAGCAGCTTATGGGGTTCGGAGACCCAGTACTTC
TRBV7-2	15	TRBJ2-7	TRBD2	-	CASSFSSGGPYEQYF	TGTGCCAGCAGCTTCTCTAGCGGGGGGCCCTACGAGCAGTACTTC
TRBV6-5	13	TRBJ1-5	-	-	CAAGRPGPGAQHF	TGTGCCGCAGGCCGGCCGGGACCCGGCGCCCAGCATTTT
TRBV28	14	TRBJ1-5	-	-	CASSLHSSNQPQHF	TGTGCCAGCAGTTTGCACAGTTCGAATCAGCCCCAGCATTTT
TRBV19	14	TRBJ2-3	TRBD1	-	CASGARQGPDTQYF	TGTGCCAGTGGTGCTCGACAGGGTCCAGATACGCAGTATTTT
TRBV7-9	14	TRBJ1-1	TRBD1	-	CASSPTGVSTEAFF	TGTGCCAGCAGCCCCACAGGGGTGAGCACTGAAGCTTTCTTT
TRBV30	12	TRBJ2-7	TRBD1	-	CAWGTDFYEQYF	TGTGCCTGGGGGACAGACTTCTACGAGCAGTACTTC
TRBV2	13	TRBJ1-5	-	-	CASKRGSQGPQHF	TGTGCCAGCAAACGCGGGTCACAAGGACCCCAGCATTTT
TRBV21-1	13	TRBJ1-2	-	-	CASSEGGSDGYTF	TGTGCCAGCAGCGAAGGAGGATCCGATGGCTACACCTTC
TRBV5-5	14	TRBJ2-5	-	-	CASSLPGRTETQYF	TGTGCCAGCAGCCTACCAGGGAGGACAGAGACCCAGTACTTC
TRBV19	11	TRBJ1-1	-	once	CAIRGLTEAFF	TGTGCCATCAGAGGACTCACTGAAGCTTTCTTT
TRBV7-9	12	TRBJ2-6	-	-	CASCPGANVLTF	TGTGCCAGCTGTCCCGGGGCCAACGTCCTGACTTTC
TRBV5-1	17	TRBJ2-7	TRBD2	-	CASTKVLAGGQPYEQYF	TGCGCCAGCACCAAGGTGCTAGCGGGGGGCCAACCCTACGAGCAGTACTTC
TRBV19	16	TRBJ2-1	-	-	CASSIPRGAPPNEQFF	TGTGCCAGTAGTATCCCCCGGGGGGCCCCGCCCAATGAGCAGTTCTTC
TRBV10-3	14	TRBJ1-2	-	once	CAIALSEQGRGYTF	TGTGCCATCGCCCTGAGCGAACAGGGTCGCGGCTACACCTTC
TRBV6-2/TRBV6-3	14	TRBJ1-6	TRBD1	-	CASSNRDSNSPLHF	TGTGCCAGCAGTAATCGGGACAGCAATTCACCCCTCCACTTT
TRBV27	12	TRBJ2-7	-	-	CASGVGSAEQYF	TGTGCCAGCGGGGTGGGGAGTGCCGAGCAGTACTTC
TRBV6-1	15	TRBJ2-5	TRBD1	-	CASSEMGTAQETQYF	TGTGCCAGCAGTGAAATGGGGACAGCCCAAGAGACCCAGTACTTC
TRBV5-1	16	TRBJ2-3	TRBD2	-	CASSLPLADRGDTQYF	TGCGCCAGCAGCTTACCACTAGCGGATCGCGGGGATACGCAGTATTTT
TRBV19	15	TRBJ1-1	TRBD1	-	CASSNRQGARTEAFF	TGTGCCAGTAGTAATCGACAGGGGGCGCGAACTGAAGCTTTCTTT
TRBV29-1	15	TRBJ2-6	-	once	CSVELAVSGANVLTF	TGCAGCGTTGAACTGGCAGTCTCTGGGGCCAACGTCCTGACTTTC
TRBV6-5	15	TRBJ2-3	TRBD2	once	CASNVLAGGTDTQYF	TGTGCCAGCAATGTCCTAGCGGGGGGTACAGATACGCAGTATTTT
TRBV5-6	16	TRBJ2-5	TRBD1	-	CASSLAPDRHRGTQYF	TGTGCCAGCAGCCTAGCCCCGGACAGGCACCGGGGGACCCAGTACTTC
TRBV2	14	TRBJ1-4	-	few	CASTLDSSNEKLFF	TGTGCCAGCACCCTTGACAGTTCCAATGAAAAACTGTTTTTT
TRBV24-1	14	TRBJ2-5	TRBD1	-	CATSDWDREETQYF	TGTGCCACCAGTGATTGGGACAGGGAAGAGACCCAGTACTTC
TRBV6-2/TRBV6-3	11	TRBJ2-7	-	few	CASSYSIEQYF	TGTGCCAGCAGTTACTCGATTGAGCAGTACTTC
TRBV5-6	13	TRBJ1-2	-	-	CASSPSGRRGYTF	TGTGCCAGCAGCCCTAGCGGCCGGCGTGGCTACACCTTC
TRBV19	15	TRBJ1-2	-	-	CASSIPPGFGNGYTF	TGTGCCAGTAGTATCCCCCCAGGGTTCGGAAATGGCTACACCTTC
TRBV4-2	14	TRBJ2-7	-	-	CASSQGLESYEQYF	TGTGCCAGCAGCCAAGGACTGGAGAGCTACGAGCAGTACTTC
TRBV5-6	17	TRBJ1-5	-	few	CASSLGSGDGGNQPQHF	TGTGCCAGCAGCTTAGGGTCCGGGGATGGGGGCAATCAGCCCCAGCATTTT
TRBV3-1/TRBV3-2	14	TRBJ2-5	-	-	CASSQRRDQETQYF	TGTGCCAGCAGCCAACGCCGGGACCAAGAGACCCAGTACTTC
TRBV4-2	17	TRBJ2-5	TRBD2	-	CASSQWTSGGVQETQYF	TGTGCCAGCAGCCAATGGACTAGCGGGGGGGTCCAAGAGACCCAGTACTTC
TRBV30	14	TRBJ2-6	-	-	CACGRGPGANVLTF	TGTGCCTGCGGGCGGGGACCTGGGGCCAACGTCCTGACTTTC
TRBV5-8	15	TRBJ2-2	-	-	CASSLDRAIAGELFF	TGTGCCAGCAGCTTGGACAGGGCGATTGCCGGGGAGCTGTTTTTT
TRBV4-3	17	TRBJ2-3	-	once	CASSPSKWGPTTDTQYF	TGCGCCAGCAGCCCCTCGAAATGGGGGCCGACCACAGATACGCAGTATTTT
TRBV12-2	11	TRBJ2-7	-	-	CTKGDSYEQYF	TGTACCAAAGGGGACTCCTACGAGCAGTACTTC